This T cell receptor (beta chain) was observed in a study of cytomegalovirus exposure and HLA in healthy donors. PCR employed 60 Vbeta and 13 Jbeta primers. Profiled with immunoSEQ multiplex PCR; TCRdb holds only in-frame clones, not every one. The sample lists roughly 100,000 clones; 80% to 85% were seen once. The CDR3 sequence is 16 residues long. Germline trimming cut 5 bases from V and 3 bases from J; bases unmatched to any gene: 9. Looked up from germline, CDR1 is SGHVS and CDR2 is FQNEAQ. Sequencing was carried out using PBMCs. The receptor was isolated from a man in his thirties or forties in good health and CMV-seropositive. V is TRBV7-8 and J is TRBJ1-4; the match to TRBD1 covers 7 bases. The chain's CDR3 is CASSPREGAPNEKLFF. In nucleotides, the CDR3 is TGTGCCAGCAGCCCACGCGAGGGGGCTCCTAATGAAAAACTGTTTTTT.